This T cell receptor beta chain was captured by sequencing in a study of cytotoxic CD8 clonotypes in ibrutinib-treated CLL. About the study: The patients, roughly twelve relapsed/refractory and around 15 treatment-naive, included about 18 who were IGHV unmutated.

Targeted sequencing depth ranged from 1 in 200,000 to 1 in 1 million T cells. Using immunoSEQ multiplex PCR, the repertoire was profiled, and TCRdb retains in-frame clones only, with some absent. The repertoire holds 250,000 to 350,000 clones, with around 76% as singletons. PBMCs were cryopreserved, and around 1.9 micrograms of genomic DNA from them went into TCR beta libraries. Trimming removed 5 bases from V and 1 base from J, with 15 bases in between. The CDR3 is made up of 16 amino acids. Per germline, CDR1 SGHVS and CDR2 FQNEAQ. This clone occurred a few times. Sequenced here: PBMCs, sampled at disease progression, from a patient treated with ibrutinib. This TCR came from a human donor with chronic lymphocytic leukemia. The V gene is TRBV7-8, the J gene TRBJ1-5; D is possibly TRBD1 (6 bases). CDR3 protein: CASSSWGRGSNQPQHF. Written as DNA, the CDR3 is TGTGCCAGCAGCAGCTGGGGGCGGGGGAGCAATCAGCCCCAGCATTTT. The variable domain in full, with the rest retrieved from reference TRBV7-8 and TRBJ1-5, is GAGVSQSPRYKVAKRGQDVALRCDPISGHVSLFWYQQALGQGPEFLTYFQNEAQLDKSGLPSDRFFAERPEGSVSTLKIQRTQQEDSAVYLCASSSWGRGSNQPQHFGDGTRLSIL.